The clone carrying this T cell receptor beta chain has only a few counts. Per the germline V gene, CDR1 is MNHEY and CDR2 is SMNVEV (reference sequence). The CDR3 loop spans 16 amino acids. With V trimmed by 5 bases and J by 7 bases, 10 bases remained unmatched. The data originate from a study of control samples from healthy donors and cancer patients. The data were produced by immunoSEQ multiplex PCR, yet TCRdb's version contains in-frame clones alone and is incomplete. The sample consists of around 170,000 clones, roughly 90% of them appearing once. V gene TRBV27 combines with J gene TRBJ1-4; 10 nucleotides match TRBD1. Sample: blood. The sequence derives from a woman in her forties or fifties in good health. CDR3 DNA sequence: TGTGCCAGCAGTCGGTCGGCCGGGACAGGGGTTGAAAAACTGTTTTTT. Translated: CASSRSAGTGVEKLFF. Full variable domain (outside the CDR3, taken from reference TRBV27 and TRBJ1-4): EAQVTQNPRYLITVTGKKLTVTCSQNMNHEYMSWYRQDPGLGLRQIYYSMNVEVTDKGDVPEGYKVSRKEKRNFPLILESPSPNQTSLYFCASSRSAGTGVEKLFFGSGTQLSVL.